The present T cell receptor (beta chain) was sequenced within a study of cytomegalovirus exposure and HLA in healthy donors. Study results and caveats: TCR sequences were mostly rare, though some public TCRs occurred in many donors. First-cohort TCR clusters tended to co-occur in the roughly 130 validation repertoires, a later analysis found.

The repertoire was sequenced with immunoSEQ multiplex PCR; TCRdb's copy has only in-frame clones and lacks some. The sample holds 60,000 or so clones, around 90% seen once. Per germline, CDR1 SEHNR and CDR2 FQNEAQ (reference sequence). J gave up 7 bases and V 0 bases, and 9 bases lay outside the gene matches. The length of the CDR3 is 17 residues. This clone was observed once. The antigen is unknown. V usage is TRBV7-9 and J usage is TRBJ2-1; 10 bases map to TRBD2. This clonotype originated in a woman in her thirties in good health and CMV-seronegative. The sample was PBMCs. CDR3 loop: CASSLAGRLAGENEQFF. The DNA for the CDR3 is TGTGCCAGCAGCTTAGCTGGCCGCCTAGCGGGAGAAAATGAGCAGTTCTTC. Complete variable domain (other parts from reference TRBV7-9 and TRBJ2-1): DTGVSQNPRHKITKRGQNVTFRCDPISEHNRLYWYRQTLGQGPEFLTYFQNEAQLEKSRLLSDRFSAERPKGSFSTLEIQRTEQGDSAMYLCASSLAGRLAGENEQFFGPGTRLTVL.